This entry lists 24 T cell receptor beta chains sequenced from one sample in a study of blood T cell repertoires in COVID-19. Only in-frame clones appear in the TCRdb table, and some are missing; sequencing was by immunoSEQ multiplex PCR. The sample consists of approximately 200,000 clones, approximately 81% of them appearing once. Sample: peripheral blood. These receptors all come from a person between 65 and 79 years old with COVID-19, enrolled during active disease.

In this sample, this clone turned up once. The chain joins TRBV7-6 to TRBJ1-3; D may be TRBD1 (5 bases). Between the trimmed V and J ends, which lost 2 bases and 0 bases, there was a span of 11 bases. Per the germline V gene, CDR1 is SGHVS and CDR2 is FNYEAQ. This CDR3 is 16 amino acids long. The CDR3 here is CASSLTGGNSGNTIYF. The CDR3 DNA reads as TGTGCCAGCAGCTTAACAGGCGGCAACTCTGGAAACACCATATATTTT.

The chain couples TRBV2 to TRBJ2-2; TRBD2 matches 9 bases. The CDR3 covers 14 residues. V lost 4 bases to trimming and J lost 8 bases; unmatched junction nucleotides: 5. The germline V gene encodes CDR1 SNHLY and CDR2 FYNNEI. The CDR3 DNA sequence: TGTGCCAGCAGTGGCCTAGCGGGACTGGGGGAGCTGTTTTTT. This translates into CASSGLAGLGELFF.

The chain combines TRBV7-6 with TRBJ2-1; TRBD2 agrees at 11 bases. CDR3 length equals 15 residues. Germline CDR1 SGHVS, CDR2 FNYEAQ. V lost 6 bases and J lost 6; bases outside the gene matches: 7. CDR3 nucleotide sequence: TGTGCCAGCAGTTCAACTAGCGGGAGAACCAATGAGCAGTTCTTC. Amino acids: CASSSTSGRTNEQFF.

The chain joins TRBV5-1 to TRBJ2-3, with D possibly matching TRBD1 (5 bases). Per the germline V gene, CDR1 is SGHRS and CDR2 is YFSETQ. The CDR3 contains 14 residues. With 0 bases removed from V and 5 bases from J, the gap between germline ends came to 10 bases. The CDR3 DNA reads TGCGCCAGCAGCTTGGCCCGCCAGGGAGATACGCAGTATTTT. This translates into CASSLARQGDTQYF.

This chain connects TRBV2 to TRBJ1-4; the D gene is possibly TRBD1 (6 bases). The CDR3 is 15 amino acids. CDR1 is SNHLY and CDR2 is FYNNEI in the germline V gene. V lost 6 bases and J lost 3, with 14 bases in between. The CDR3 nucleotides are TGTGCCAGCAGCAAAAGACAGGCGGCTAATGAAAAACTGTTTTTT. Amino acids: CASSKRQAANEKLFF.

The V gene is TRBV6-2 or TRBV6-3, the J gene TRBJ2-2; possibly TRBD1 for D (5 bases). V was trimmed by 4 bases and J by 1 base, leaving 13 bases between them. The CDR3 sequence is 16 residues long. CDR1 is MNHEY and CDR2 is SVGEGT in the germline V gene. For the CDR3, the DNA is TGTGCCAGCAGTTCAAGGGGATTTGGGAACACCGGGGAGCTGTTTTTT. It yields the protein CASSSRGFGNTGELFF.

The chain couples TRBV20-1 to TRBJ2-1; D unresolved. CDR3 length: 13 residues. Trimming removed 3 bases from V and 0 bases from J, with 6 bases in between. Germline V gene lookup returns CDR1 DFQATT and CDR2 SNEGSKA (reference sequence). CDR3 sequence (DNA): TGCAGTGCTAGTTACAGCTCCTACAATGAGCAGTTCTTC. This sequence encodes CSASYSSYNEQFF.

This clone is a singleton in its sample. V gene TRBV2 combines with J gene TRBJ1-2; possible D gene TRBD1, 5 bases. Germline lookup yields CDR1 SNHLY and CDR2 FYNNEI. The CDR3 contains 13 residues. Trimming took 1 base from V and 8 from J, leaving 11 bases between them. For the CDR3, the DNA is TGTGCCAGCAGTGAAGGACAGCTCCCCGGCTACACCTTC. Translated: CASSEGQLPGYTF. Full variable domain (outside the CDR3, taken from reference TRBV2 and TRBJ1-2): EPEVTQTPSHQVTQMGQEVILRCVPISNHLYFYWYRQILGQKVEFLVSFYNNEISEKSEIFDDQFSVERPDGSNFTLKIRSTKLEDSAMYFCASSEGQLPGYTFGSGTRLTVV.

The CDR3 coding sequence is TGTGCCAGCAGTTATCGCGGGAACACCGGGGAGCTGTTTTTT. Its protein product is CASSYRGNTGELFF. The J gene is TRBJ2-2, the V gene TRBV6-2 or TRBV6-3; D is undetermined. The CDR3 is 14 amino acids. Trimming stripped 3 bases from V and 1 base from J, with 6 bases between. Germline V gene data show CDR1 as MNHEY and CDR2 as SVGEGT.

This chain joins TRBV18 and TRBJ1-5; no firm D call. The V gene lost 3 bases and the J gene lost 3 bases, with 6 bases spanning the gap. The CDR3 is 13 residues long. Germline V gene sequence: CDR1 KGHSH, CDR2 LQKENI. The CDR3: CASSPSLNQPQHF. The CDR3 DNA follows: TGTGCCAGCTCACCGTCACTCAATCAGCCCCAGCATTTT. The full variable domain, with the rest looked up from reference TRBV18 and TRBJ1-5, is NAGVMQNPRHLVRRRGQEARLRCSPMKGHSHVYWYRQLPEEGLKFMVYLQKENIIDESGMPKERFSAEFPKEGPSILRIQQVVRGDSAAYFCASSPSLNQPQHFGDGTRLSIL.

The chain has TRBV29-1 and TRBJ1-1, with a weak D call TRBD1 (6 bases). Germline V CDR1 and CDR2: SQVTM, ANQGSEA. The CDR3 has 14 residues. Deletions cut 7 bases from V and 0 bases from J, with 15 bases between. The CDR3 sequence: CSGKQGRVNTEAFF. In nucleotides, the CDR3 is TGCAGCGGAAAACAGGGAAGGGTGAACACTGAAGCTTTCTTT.

This sequence joins TRBV9 and TRBJ2-1; the match to TRBD1 covers 9 bases. Germline V gene sequence: CDR1 SGDLS, CDR2 YYNGEE. CDR3 length equals 15 residues. Trimming at V came to 0 bases and at J to 5 bases, leaving 3 bases not matched to a gene. This chain's CDR3 is CASSVGGQGDNEQFF. For the CDR3, the DNA is TGTGCCAGCAGCGTAGGGGGACAGGGAGACAATGAGCAGTTCTTC.

There are a few counts of this clone. V gene TRBV7-2 combines with J gene TRBJ2-7, with TRBD1 matching 11 bases. The CDR3 totals 15 residues. CDR1 and CDR2 (germline): SGHTA, FQGNSA. V lost 0 bases, J lost 5 bases, and 3 bases stayed unmatched. CDR3 region: CASSLAGTGGDEQYF. The CDR3 region has the DNA TGTGCCAGCAGCTTAGCAGGGACAGGGGGTGACGAGCAGTACTTC.

This clone was detected only a few times. J is TRBJ2-2 and V is TRBV2; D possibly corresponds to TRBD1 (5 bases). Germline CDR1 reads SNHLY; CDR2 reads FYNNEI. This CDR3 has 14 residues. Trimming cost V 7 bases and J 3 bases, with 12 bases left between them. The CDR3 DNA reads TGTGCCAGCAAGTGGGAACAGGACACCGGGGAGCTGTTTTTT. Translating gives CASKWEQDTGELFF.

A word on this clone: Other DNA sequences in this specimen translate into the identical CDR3. The CDR3 is CASSQTIGGQGLFGNTIYF. The CDR3 region has the DNA TGTGCCAGCAGCCAAACAATAGGAGGACAGGGTTTATTTGGAAACACCATATATTTT. The V and J genes are TRBV3-1 (or the pseudogene TRBV3-2) and TRBJ1-3; 8 bases are a match to TRBD1. This CDR3 spans 19 amino acids. Germline V gene sequence: CDR1 LGHDT, CDR2 YNNKEL (reference sequence). V shed 2 bases and J 3 bases; nucleotides not matched to a gene: 15.

This clone occurred once. V gene TRBV7-7 combines with J gene TRBJ2-2; D is perhaps TRBD1 (7 bases). The CDR3 runs to 18 residues. Germline loops: CDR1 SSHAT, CDR2 FNYEAQ (reference sequence). V was cut by 1 base and J by 4 bases, with 19 bases left in between. CDR3: CASSLGAHRQGGTGELFF. Written as DNA, the CDR3 is TGTGCCAGCAGCTTAGGGGCCCATCGACAGGGAGGCACCGGGGAGCTGTTTTTT.

The genes are TRBV19 and TRBJ2-7; D perhaps matches TRBD1 (6 bases). The germline V gene has CDR1 LNHDA and CDR2 SQIVND (reference sequence). The CDR3 covers 11 residues. Trimming pared 10 bases from V and 6 bases from J, leaving 13 bases between. The CDR3 sequence is CATPQGCEQYF. Written as DNA, the CDR3 is TGTGCCACTCCACAGGGCTGCGAGCAGTACTTC.

The chain employs TRBV10-1 and TRBJ1-2, with 8 nucleotides matching TRBD1. V lost 5 bases, J lost 4 bases, and 9 bases stayed unmatched. CDR1 and CDR2 from the germline V gene are WNHNN and SYGVQD (reference sequence). The CDR3 length is 15 residues. CDR3 region: CASSQSDGTGYGYTF. Written as DNA, the CDR3 is TGCGCCAGCAGTCAATCCGACGGGACAGGCTATGGCTACACCTTC.

J is TRBJ2-7 and V is TRBV3-1 (or the pseudogene TRBV3-2), with TRBD2 identical over 14 bases. After removal of 3 bases from V and 4 bases from J, the junction contained 8 bases not matched to a gene. The V gene's germline CDR1 is LGHDT and CDR2 YNNKEL (reference sequence). The CDR3 spans 17 residues. The CDR3, as DNA: TGTGCCAGCAGCCAGGGACTAGCGGGAGTGGAAGAGTACGAGCAGTACTTC. It codes for CASSQGLAGVEEYEQYF.

The rearrangement uses TRBV20-1 and TRBJ2-6; no firm D call. The CDR3 extends over 14 amino acids. The germline V and J ends were trimmed by 3 bases and 0 bases, with 6 bases remaining between them. Germline CDR1 is DFQATT and CDR2 is SNEGSKA (reference sequence). In nucleotides, the CDR3 is TGCAGTGCTAGTCCAGTCTCTGGGGCCAACGTCCTGACTTTC. It encodes CSASPVSGANVLTF.

For this clone: A junction end diverges from the germline sequence, so it may reflect a read error. The chain carries TRBV6-6 and TRBJ1-2; 7 bases map to TRBD1. Germline values: CDR1 MNHNY, CDR2 SVGAGI (reference sequence). This CDR3 region has 14 residues. This CDR3 is CASSYSWDSQPLSF. CDR3 nucleotide sequence: TGTGCCAGCAGTTACTCTTGGGACAGCCAACCGTTATCCTTC.

This rearrangement joins TRBV4-2 to TRBJ2-2; maybe TRBD1 (5 bases). Germline lookup yields CDR1 LGHNA and CDR2 YNFKEQ. V was shortened by 4 bases and J by 5 bases, with 17 bases between the two germline ends. This CDR3 has 16 residues. The CDR3 sequence is CASSPGQDTLTGELFF. CDR3 bases: TGTGCCAGCAGCCCCGGCCAGGACACACTAACCGGGGAGCTGTTTTTT.

The rearrangement uses TRBV30 and TRBJ2-7; a weak D match, TRBD2 (5 bases). Trimming removed 3 bases at V and 7 bases at J, with 13 bases between. Germline V gene lookup returns CDR1 GTSNPN and CDR2 SVGIG (reference sequence). This CDR3 has 12 residues. The CDR3 protein is CAWSRSTGEQYF. CDR3 DNA: TGTGCCTGGAGCCGGTCCACGGGGGAGCAGTACTTC.

CDR3 region: CASSRGQETQYF. The DNA for the CDR3 is TGTGCCAGCAGCCGGGGGCAAGAGACCCAGTACTTC. This chain links TRBV5-4 with TRBJ2-5, with D maybe TRBD2 (6 bases). CDR3 length: 12 residues. The V gene's germline CDR1 is SGHNT and CDR2 YYREEE (reference sequence). V was trimmed by 4 bases and J by 2 bases, leaving 6 bases between them.